The rows below give T cell receptor beta chains drawn from one sample of a study of identical twins. From the 5' RACE reads, TCRdb called clonotypes with MiXCR, one entry per CDR3 protein. The table records 700,000 or so distinct CDR3 sequences, 20% to 25% of them present only once. The data were also submitted as part of a second study, on T cells expressing NK-cell markers.

The sequenced sample was PBMCs. The receptors derive from a woman aged 18-29 years in good health. The CDR3 runs from the conserved cysteine through the conserved F or W. Not all rows give a size; the values are once, few, many and, for expanded clones, a class.

size,J,V,CDR3
-,TRBJ2-5,TRBV29-1,CSVDPGGRETQYF
few,TRBJ2-7,TRBV12-3/TRBV12-4,CASSFEASGSYEQYF
few,TRBJ2-5,TRBV9,CASSSRAGWGIGETQYF
once,TRBJ2-5,TRBV10-2,CASRHRSGETQYF
-,TRBJ1-1,TRBV5-1,CASSLRAGVQTEAFF
few,TRBJ1-5,TRBV7-2,CASSMDRANQPQHF
-,TRBJ2-3,TRBV9,CASNWGSTSTDTQYF
-,TRBJ2-3,TRBV7-3,CASSPGHLTDTQYF
-,TRBJ2-7,TRBV27,CASSFSPRSSYEQYF
-,TRBJ2-1,TRBV5-1,CASSLDRVSPGQFF
few,TRBJ1-6,TRBV7-9,CASSTYNSPLHF
-,TRBJ2-3,TRBV2,CASSEEAGGNTDTQYF
-,TRBJ1-1,TRBV6-1,CATQRMGVNTEAFF
few,TRBJ2-7,TRBV4-3,CASSQAGQGSEQYF
-,TRBJ2-3,TRBV12-3/TRBV12-4,CASSSLGGGRTDTQYF
few,TRBJ1-1,TRBV6-1,CASRHPGGTEAFF
few,TRBJ1-2,TRBV29-1,CSVGARSNYGYTF
few,TRBJ2-3,TRBV7-2,CASSTGLAGGPPYF
many,TRBJ1-1,TRBV20-1,CSAQTWGRSSTEAFF
many,TRBJ1-4,TRBV20-1,CSAEDRFIEKLFF
few,TRBJ1-2,TRBV19,CASSRTGQDYGYTF
few,TRBJ1-1,TRBV12-3/TRBV12-4,CASSPRGGGPEAFF
-,TRBJ2-3,TRBV12-3/TRBV12-4,CASSGQVTDTQYF
-,TRBJ2-2,TRBV10-3,CAISTGDTGELFF
few,TRBJ2-1,TRBV4-3,CASSQSSLAGEQFF
-,TRBJ2-7,TRBV27,CASSLKAAYEQYF
few,TRBJ2-3,TRBV3-1,CASSQGRTNTDTQYF
many,TRBJ2-7,TRBV10-3,CAISESATYYEQYF
-,TRBJ1-4,TRBV6-5,CASSSPGRREKLFF
-,TRBJ2-7,TRBV12-5,CASGLGTGGNSYEQYF
-,TRBJ2-1,TRBV12-3/TRBV12-4,CASSQAGLYEQFF
few,TRBJ2-1,TRBV12-3/TRBV12-4,CASSLEPDTYNEQFF
-,TRBJ2-1,TRBV12-3/TRBV12-4,CASRSWGYNEQFF
-,TRBJ1-1,TRBV6-5,CASSYANRGTEAFF
-,TRBJ1-1,TRBV7-8,CASSLGPRGSTEAFF
-,TRBJ2-1,TRBV12-3/TRBV12-4,CASRIDIHNEQFF
-,TRBJ2-3,TRBV12-3/TRBV12-4,CASLRRGDTQYF
few,TRBJ2-2,TRBV29-1,CSALEGRAGLFF
-,TRBJ2-3,TRBV7-6,CASSPYRAGGTDTQYF
few,TRBJ2-3,TRBV6-1,CASSESRATDTQYF
-,TRBJ2-1,TRBV15,CATSRLSPGPKRNEQFF
-,TRBJ1-2,TRBV7-9,CASSAGTVRGYGYTF
few,TRBJ2-7,TRBV19,CASRDRNTYEQYF
once,TRBJ2-1,TRBV3-1,CAFRKVGLAGDVSYNEQFF
many,TRBJ2-7,TRBV20-1,CSARDWEPAYEQYF
-,TRBJ2-5,TRBV7-9,CASSRKQETQYF
once,TRBJ2-7,TRBV5-1,CASTRAGTGVIEQYF
-,TRBJ1-4,TRBV3-1,CASSQRQATNEKLFF
-,TRBJ2-1,TRBV7-2,CASSPIGTSSYNEQFF
few,TRBJ1-1,TRBV11-3,CASSFGAPSGVNTEAFF
-,TRBJ2-7,TRBV18,CASSPQDRYYEQYF
few,TRBJ1-6,TRBV9,CASSVEGQRNSPLHF
few,TRBJ2-3,TRBV5-4,CASSRDRGVSTDTQYF
-,TRBJ1-4,TRBV4-3,CASSQELAGRAEKLFF